The rows below give T cell receptor beta chains drawn from one sample of a study of blood T cell repertoires in COVID-19. Sequencing used immunoSEQ multiplex PCR; TCRdb keeps in-frame clones, though not all of them. The sample yields about 99,000 clones, 65% to 90% seen once. Material: peripheral blood. These receptors were obtained from a man aged 55 to 70 with acute or convalescent COVID-19. Both conserved end residues are part of each CDR3. The order of the fields is J gene, V gene, CDR3 protein.

TRBJ2-3	TRBV7-3	CASSSTRSDTQYF
TRBJ2-5	TRBV6-6	CASSPQQETQYF
TRBJ2-4	TRBV5-4	CASSFGQGISAKNIQYF
TRBJ2-1	TRBV6-4	CASSDSLRGGRNEQFF
TRBJ2-5	TRBV3-1/TRBV3-2	CASSSGTEETQYF
TRBJ2-7	TRBV19	CASRKTGLHEQYF
TRBJ2-5	TRBV30	CAWSMKAGGETQYF
TRBJ1-1	TRBV7-3	CASSLGTGIPGEAFF
TRBJ1-1	TRBV7-8	CASSLAAGTYTEAFF
TRBJ2-1	TRBV7-9	CASRPRDRYNEQFF
TRBJ2-1	TRBV5-5	CASSLRTTTLYNEQFF
TRBJ1-1	TRBV19	CASSIVMNTEAFF
TRBJ2-7	TRBV7-9	CASSLVMGGGYEQYF
TRBJ1-2	TRBV29-1	CSVSEEPGYGYTF
TRBJ2-7	TRBV6-1	CASSDDRGPYEQYF
TRBJ1-4	TRBV7-9	CASSFGRTTNEKLFF
TRBJ2-4	TRBV19	CASSISPTGVDQYF
TRBJ2-5	TRBV15	CATSMPGWAGQETQYF
TRBJ2-3	TRBV6-2/TRBV6-3	CASSYAGLSTDTQYF
TRBJ2-2	TRBV28	CASSLRGQGGTGELFF
TRBJ2-7	TRBV7-9	CASSQPPGLAGAEQYF
TRBJ1-3	TRBV4-2	CASSQALTSRSGNTIYF
TRBJ2-2	TRBV6-5	CASRTTGANTGELFF
TRBJ1-6	TRBV11-3	CASSFQVGSYNSPLHF
TRBJ1-4	TRBV18	CASSATVLTLGEKLFF
TRBJ2-2	TRBV5-5	CASSLTAGAGELFF
TRBJ2-7	TRBV18	CASSTWTGSDYEQYF
TRBJ2-2	TRBV7-2	CASSGAGGLTGELFF
TRBJ1-1	TRBV2	CASRGPGTVSNTEAFF
TRBJ2-3	TRBV11-2	CASSLGTSVGTQYF
TRBJ2-1	TRBV18	CASSRTQQGLAGNNEQFF
TRBJ2-2	TRBV9	CASSVRTGELFF
TRBJ2-7	TRBV7-2	CASSLTQFYEQYF
TRBJ1-2	TRBV27	CASSYRDRNGYTF
TRBJ1-1	TRBV7-9	CASSKQNTEAFF
TRBJ1-4	TRBV4-1	CASSQEDRENEKLFF
TRBJ2-7	TRBV7-2	CASSLGRDYEQYF
TRBJ2-1	TRBV7-6	CASSLASYKLEGNEQFF
TRBJ1-1	TRBV7-6	CASSAPDRGTEAFF
TRBJ1-4	TRBV6-4	CARQQQGVGEKLFF
TRBJ1-3	TRBV7-9	CASSLVVGQGYSGNTIYF